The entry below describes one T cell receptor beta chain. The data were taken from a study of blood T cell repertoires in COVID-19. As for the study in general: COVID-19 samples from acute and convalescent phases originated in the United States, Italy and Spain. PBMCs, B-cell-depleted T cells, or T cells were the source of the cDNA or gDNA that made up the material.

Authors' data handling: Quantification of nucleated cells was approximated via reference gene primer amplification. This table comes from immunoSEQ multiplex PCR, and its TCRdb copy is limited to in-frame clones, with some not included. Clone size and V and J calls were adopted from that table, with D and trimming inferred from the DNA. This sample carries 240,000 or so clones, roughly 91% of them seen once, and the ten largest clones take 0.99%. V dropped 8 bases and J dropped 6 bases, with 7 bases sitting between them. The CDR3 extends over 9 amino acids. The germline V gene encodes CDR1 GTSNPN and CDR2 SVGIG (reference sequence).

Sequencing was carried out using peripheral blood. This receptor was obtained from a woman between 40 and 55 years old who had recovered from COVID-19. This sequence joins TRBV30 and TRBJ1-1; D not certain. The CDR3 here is CAAGAEAFF. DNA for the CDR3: TGTGCCGCCGGGGCTGAAGCTTTCTTT. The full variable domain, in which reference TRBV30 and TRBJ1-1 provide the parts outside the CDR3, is SQTIHQWPATLVQPVGSPLSLECTVEGTSNPNLYWYRQAAGRGLQLLFYSVGIGQISSEVPQNLSASRPQDRQFILSSKKLLLSDSGFYLCAAGAEAFFGQGTRLTVV.